These 29 T cell receptor beta chains were all obtained from the same sample, sequenced in a study of shared clonotypes between healthy human individuals. Profiling relied on immunoSEQ multiplex PCR, and the TCRdb table lists in-frame clones only, not all of them. The table includes some 2,500,000 clones, 85% to 95% detected once. Sequencing was carried out using naive CD4+ T cells from PBMCs. Subset noted: CD45RA+ positively selected. The source is a man aged 18 to 35 in good health. Some clones in this sample may be carry-over from other donors' samples.

The chain recombines TRBV15 with TRBJ2-3; no definite D call. The V gene lost 1 base and the J gene lost 8 bases, with 7 bases spanning the gap. This CDR3 has 12 amino acids. CDR1 is LNHNV, CDR2 YYDKDF, per germline (reference sequence). The CDR3 spells CATSRVDATQYF. CDR3 coding DNA: TGTGCCACCAGCAGAGTGGATGCTACGCAGTATTTT.

The chain is built from TRBV2 and TRBJ2-5, with D possibly TRBD2 on 7 matching bases. The CDR3 is made up of 15 amino acids. Looked up from germline, CDR1 is SNHLY and CDR2 is FYNNEI. Trimming took off 4 bases at V and 7 bases at J, with 19 bases between the two ends. DNA of the CDR3: TGTGCCAGCAGTGTGGGGGGGCGGGTTGGAGTGACCCAGTACTTC. It specifies CASSVGGRVGVTQYF.

The chain joins TRBV28 to TRBJ1-1; D is ambiguous. This CDR3 has 15 amino acids. The V gene's germline CDR1 is MDHEN and CDR2 SYDVKM. The ends were cut back, 5 bases at V and 2 bases at J, with 15 bases in the middle. CDR3 protein: CASSQETAGNTEAFF. CDR3 in DNA: TGTGCCAGCAGTCAAGAGACGGCAGGAAACACTGAAGCTTTCTTT.

This rearrangement joins TRBV7-8 to TRBJ2-7; TRBD2 aligns across 9 bases. The CDR3 is 15 amino acids. Germline loops: CDR1 SGHVS, CDR2 FQNEAQ. V lost 1 base, J lost 2 bases, and 3 bases stayed unmatched. CDR3 DNA sequence: TGTGCCAGCAGCTTAGAGAGACTAGCGGCCTACGAGCAGTACTTC. It codes for CASSLERLAAYEQYF.

This chain links TRBV28 with TRBJ1-4; 11 nucleotides agree with TRBD1. The junction had 8 bases not matched to a gene; V was cut back by 4 bases and J by 7 bases. The CDR3 runs to 16 residues. Germline V CDR1 and CDR2: MDHEN, SYDVKM. This CDR3 reads CASSSPGQGAREKLFF. In DNA, the CDR3 is TGTGCCAGCAGTTCACCCGGACAGGGGGCTCGTGAAAAACTGTTTTTT.

The chain combines TRBV9 with TRBJ2-3; D might be TRBD1 (6 bases). This CDR3 region has 14 residues. In germline, CDR1 is SGDLS, CDR2 YYNGEE. Between the trimmed V and J ends, which lost 4 bases and 4 bases, there was a span of 13 bases. The CDR3 DNA reads as TGTGCCAGCAGCCCCCAAGGACAGTCAGATACGCAGTATTTT. Its translation: CASSPQGQSDTQYF.

V is TRBV6-1 and J is TRBJ2-2; 8 bases agree with TRBD1. V shed 5 bases and J 5 bases; nucleotides not matched to a gene: 7. Germline-derived CDR1 and CDR2 are MNHNS and SASEGT. The CDR3 contains 15 residues. The CDR3 region is CASSLIRGRTGELFF. CDR3 bases: TGTGCCAGCAGTCTAATCAGGGGGCGGACCGGGGAGCTGTTTTTT.

The chain joins TRBV14 to TRBJ1-2, with a weak D call TRBD1 (5 bases). CDR1 is SGHDN and CDR2 is FVKESK in the germline V gene. Trimming removed 4 bases at V and 2 bases at J, with 8 bases between. The CDR3 is 13 amino acids. CDR3 bases: TGTGCCAGCAGCCCGGGACCGAACTATGGCTACACCTTC. This codes for CASSPGPNYGYTF.

CDR3 region: CASSFPDSGAFF. The CDR3, as DNA: TGTGCCAGCAGCTTTCCGGATTCAGGAGCTTTCTTT. The chain uses TRBV6-6 and TRBJ1-1; D is ambiguous. CDR1 MNHNY and CDR2 SVGAGI come from the germline V gene (reference sequence). The CDR3 runs to 12 residues. V lost 6 bases and J lost 10, with 15 bases in between.

The chain recombines TRBV7-6 with TRBJ2-7; TRBD2 agrees at 11 bases. The CDR3 runs 13 residues. With V trimmed by 5 bases and J by 5 bases, 2 bases remained unmatched. The germline gives CDR1 SGHVS, CDR2 FNYEAQ. Written as DNA, the CDR3 is TGTGCCAGCAGCACTAGCGGGAGCCACGAGCAGTACTTC. Translating it yields CASSTSGSHEQYF.

The J gene is TRBJ2-5, the V gene TRBV25-1; 9 bases line up with TRBD1. The V gene end was trimmed by 3 bases and the J gene end by 4 bases; junction bases not matched to a gene: 6. CDR3 length equals 15 residues. Looked up from germline, CDR1 is MGHDK and CDR2 is SYGVNS. The CDR3 DNA follows: TGTGCCAGCAGTGATTTGAACAGGGGGCGAGAGACCCAGTACTTC. Residues: CASSDLNRGRETQYF.

This sequence joins TRBV6-8 and TRBJ2-7; the D is unclear. The ends were cut back, 2 bases at V and 2 bases at J, with 16 bases in the middle. The V gene's germline CDR1 is MNHGY and CDR2 SAAAGT. The CDR3 runs 16 residues. The CDR3 reads CASSYVGRCKTYEQYF. The CDR3 region has the DNA TGTGCCAGCAGTTACGTTGGACGGTGCAAGACCTACGAGCAGTACTTC.

The rearrangement joins TRBV9 to TRBJ1-1; 8 positions agree with TRBD1. Trimming at V came to 2 bases and at J to 0 bases, leaving 9 bases not matched to a gene. This CDR3 is 17 amino acids long. The V gene's germline CDR1 is SGDLS and CDR2 YYNGEE. The CDR3 DNA reads TGTGCCAGCAGCGTCGGGACAGGCGCTAAGATGAACACTGAAGCTTTCTTT. It codes for CASSVGTGAKMNTEAFF.

The chain recombines TRBV27 with TRBJ1-5; D may be TRBD1 (6 bases). Deletions cut 4 bases from V and 1 base from J, with 11 bases between. CDR1 and CDR2 from the germline V gene are MNHEY and SMNVEV (reference sequence). The CDR3 spans 15 residues. CDR3 sequence: CASSSDSLSNQPQHF. The CDR3 DNA reads as TGTGCCAGCAGTTCGGACAGCCTGAGCAATCAGCCCCAGCATTTT.

This chain connects TRBV25-1 to TRBJ1-4; D gene unclear. This CDR3 region has 15 residues. CDR1 is MGHDK and CDR2 is SYGVNS in the germline V gene. The ends were cut back, 1 base at V and 0 bases at J, with 6 bases in the middle. CDR3 DNA: TGTGCCAGCAGTGAATTTTGGGCAACTAATGAAAAACTGTTTTTT. It specifies CASSEFWATNEKLFF.

V and J are TRBV5-4 and TRBJ1-5; 7 bases match TRBD1. Trimming at V came to 2 bases and at J to 3 bases, leaving 5 bases not matched to a gene. The CDR3 contains 15 residues. CDR1 is SGHNT, CDR2 YYREEE, per germline (reference sequence). CDR3 nucleotide sequence: TGTGCCAGCAGCTTTGGAGGACAGGACAATCAGCCCCAGCATTTT. Amino acids: CASSFGGQDNQPQHF. The whole variable domain, filled in from reference TRBV5-4 and TRBJ1-5, reads ETGVTQSPTHLIKTRGQQVTLRCSSQSGHNTVSWYQQALGQGPQFIFQYYREEENGRGNFPPRFSGLQFPNYSSELNVNALELDDSALYLCASSFGGQDNQPQHFGDGTRLSIL.

J is TRBJ1-5 and V is TRBV5-8, with D possibly matching TRBD1 (6 bases). The CDR3 spans 14 residues. CDR1 SGHTS and CDR2 YDEGEE come from the germline V gene. V was pared by 0 bases and J by 6 bases, with 10 bases between. The CDR3 loop is CASSLVAGVQPQHF. For the CDR3, the DNA is TGTGCCAGCAGCTTGGTGGCAGGGGTTCAGCCCCAGCATTTT.

The chain uses TRBV18 and TRBJ1-2; 9 positions match TRBD1. This CDR3 has 15 amino acids. Germline-derived CDR1 and CDR2 are KGHSH and LQKENI. Trimming cost V 3 bases and J 2 bases; bases outside gene matches: 4. This CDR3 reads CASSPRDRENYGYTF. The DNA for the CDR3 is TGTGCCAGCTCACCCCGGGACAGGGAAAACTATGGCTACACCTTC.

This chain links TRBV9 with TRBJ2-1, with 12 nucleotides matching TRBD2. V shed 4 bases and J 5 bases; nucleotides not matched to a gene: 4. CDR3 length: 15 amino acids. The germline CDR1 and CDR2 sequences are SGDLS and YYNGEE. CDR3 amino acids: CASSFRLAGDNEQFF. The CDR3 nucleotides read TGTGCCAGCAGCTTCCGACTAGCGGGAGACAATGAGCAGTTCTTC.

This rearrangement joins TRBV30 to TRBJ1-2; perhaps TRBD1 as D (6 bases). The germline V gene encodes CDR1 GTSNPN and CDR2 SVGIG (reference sequence). The CDR3 loop spans 14 amino acids. V lost 0 bases and J 2 bases, leaving 10 bases between the germline ends. CDR3 protein: CAWSVGQKNYGYTF. The CDR3 region has the DNA TGTGCCTGGAGTGTAGGACAGAAAAACTATGGCTACACCTTC.

This chain joins TRBV7-3 and TRBJ2-2; D gene ambiguous. Deletions cut 3 bases from V and 7 bases from J, with 6 bases between. Germline-derived CDR1 and CDR2 are SGHTA and FQGTGA. The CDR3 has 12 residues. CDR3 coding DNA: TGTGCCAGCAGCTTTCATCACGGGGAGCTGTTTTTT. This gives the protein CASSFHHGELFF.

This clone has just a few counts. The V call is TRBV9, the J call TRBJ2-2, with D possibly TRBD1 on 6 matching bases. The V end was cut by 0 bases, the J end by 3 bases, with 15 bases between. Germline V gene data show CDR1 as SGDLS and CDR2 as YYNGEE. The CDR3 is made up of 17 amino acids. CDR3 sequence reads: CASSVDRARADTGELFF. Written as DNA, the CDR3 is TGTGCCAGCAGCGTAGACAGGGCCCGGGCGGACACCGGGGAGCTGTTTTTT.

This chain uses TRBV14 with TRBJ2-7, with 9 nucleotides matching TRBD2. V shed 4 bases, J shed 6 bases, and the junction held 10 bases outside the gene matches. This CDR3 has 15 amino acids. Germline values: CDR1 SGHDN, CDR2 FVKESK. This chain's CDR3 is CASSPWIAGVGEQYF. Written as DNA, the CDR3 is TGTGCCAGCAGCCCCTGGATAGCGGGAGTAGGCGAGCAGTACTTC.

Details on this clone: Other DNA sequences in this sample translate to the same CDR3. This chain joins TRBV28 and TRBJ2-2; D gene uncertain. Germline lookup yields CDR1 MDHEN and CDR2 SYDVKM. V lost 6 bases and J lost 5, with 7 bases in between. This CDR3 is built from 12 residues. The CDR3 sequence is CASRAGTGELFF. Written as DNA, the CDR3 is TGTGCCAGCAGGGCTGGGACCGGGGAGCTGTTTTTT.

The V and J genes are TRBV5-1 and TRBJ2-7, with D possibly TRBD1 on 5 matching bases. This CDR3 comprises 14 residues. CDR1 and CDR2 (germline): SGHRS, YFSETQ. V lost 0 bases and J lost 6, with 13 bases in between. Here the CDR3 reads CASSLGLLQGEQYF. CDR3 coding DNA: TGCGCCAGCAGCTTGGGGCTATTGCAGGGCGAGCAGTACTTC.

CDR3 bases: TGTGCCAGCAGCCTGACTAGCGGGGGAGCCTACGAGCAGTACTTC. Residues: CASSLTSGGAYEQYF. The gene calls are TRBV7-3 and TRBJ2-7; 12 positions match TRBD2. This CDR3 is 15 amino acids long. The trim removed 5 bases at V and 2 bases at J, leaving 4 bases unmatched. The germline CDR1 and CDR2 sequences are SGHTA and FQGTGA.

This chain uses TRBV7-2 with TRBJ1-2; the D is unclear. Trimming removed 5 bases from V and 4 bases from J, with 14 bases in between. Germline V gives CDR1 SGHTA, CDR2 FQGNSA. This CDR3 comprises 14 residues. The CDR3 loop reads CASSPGFVAYGYTF. The CDR3 coding sequence is TGTGCCAGCAGCCCAGGTTTTGTCGCCTATGGCTACACCTTC.

The chain links TRBV9 to TRBJ1-2, with D possibly being TRBD1 (5 bases). Germline CDR1 reads SGDLS; CDR2 reads YYNGEE. Trimming pared 4 bases from V and 13 bases from J, leaving 20 bases between. The CDR3 extends over 13 amino acids. In DNA form, the CDR3 reads TGTGCCAGCAGCCCCACGGGGGGGAGTCGGCGCACCTTC. The encoded protein is CASSPTGGSRRTF.

This chain connects TRBV9 to TRBJ2-5; D remains ambiguous. This CDR3 comprises 13 residues. CDR1 and CDR2 from the germline V gene are SGDLS and YYNGEE. V lost 1 base and J lost 3, with 7 bases in between. CDR3 coding DNA: TGTGCCAGCAGCGTAAGGGCGGAAGAGACCCAGTACTTC. Translated: CASSVRAEETQYF.